This T cell receptor (beta chain) was observed in a study of T cell repertoires in ileal Crohn's disease. Time point specified: neoterminal ileum biopsy at postoperative endoscopy, about 6 months after surgery. Generated by immunoSEQ multiplex PCR, the TCRdb table keeps only in-frame clones and is missing some. The sample shows over 8,500 clones, approximately 79% of them seen only once. This CDR3 spans 16 amino acids. The J segment lost 4 bases and the V segment lost 1 base, leaving 6 bases of the junction unmatched. Germline-derived CDR1 and CDR2 are SGHVS and FNYEAQ. Sequenced material: ileal tissue. The genes are TRBV7-6 and TRBJ1-2, with 10 nucleotides matching TRBD1. The TCR originated in an adult with Crohn's disease. As DNA, the CDR3 is TGTGCCAGCAGCTTAGGACAGGGGGCTTCATTCTATGGCTACACCTTC. Translating gives CASSLGQGASFYGYTF.